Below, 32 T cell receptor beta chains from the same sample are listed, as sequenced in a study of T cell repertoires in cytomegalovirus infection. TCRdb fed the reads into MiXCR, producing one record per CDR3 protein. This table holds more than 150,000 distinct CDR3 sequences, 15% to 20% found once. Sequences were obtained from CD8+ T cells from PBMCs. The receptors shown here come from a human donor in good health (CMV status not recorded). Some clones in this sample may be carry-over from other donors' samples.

CDR3 bases: TGTGCCAGCAGTTTAGATTGGGGGAGATCGCAGTACTTC. Amino acids: CASSLDWGRSQYF. The chain uses TRBV12-3 or TRBV12-4 and TRBJ2-7; D is tentatively TRBD1 or TRBD2 (5 bases each). With 1 base removed from V and 9 bases from J, the gap between germline ends came to 13 bases. This CDR3 contains 13 residues.

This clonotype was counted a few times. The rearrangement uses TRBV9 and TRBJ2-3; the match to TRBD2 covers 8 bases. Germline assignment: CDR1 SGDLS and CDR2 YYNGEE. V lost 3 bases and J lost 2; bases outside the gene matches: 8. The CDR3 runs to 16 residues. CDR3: CASSAGGGLYTDTQYF. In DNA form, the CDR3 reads TGTGCCAGCAGCGCTGGCGGGGGGCTGTACACAGATACGCAGTATTTT.

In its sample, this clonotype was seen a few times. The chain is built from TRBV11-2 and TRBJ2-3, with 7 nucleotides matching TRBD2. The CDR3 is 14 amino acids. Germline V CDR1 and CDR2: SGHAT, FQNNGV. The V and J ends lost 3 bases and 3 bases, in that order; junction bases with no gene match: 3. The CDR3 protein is CASSFGGGTDTQYF. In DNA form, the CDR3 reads TGTGCCAGCAGCTTCGGGGGAGGGACAGATACGCAGTATTTT. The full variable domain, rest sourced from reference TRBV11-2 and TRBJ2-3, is EAGVAQSPRYKIIEKRQSVAFWCNPISGHATLYWYQQILGQGPKLLIQFQNNGVVDDSQLPKDRFSAERLKGVDSTLKIQPAKLEDSAVYLCASSFGGGTDTQYFGPGTRLTVL.

Here the CDR3 DNA reads TGTGCCAGCAGCCGCGGACTAGCGGGAGGCTCGACCTCGACAAACTACGAGCAGTACTTC. Protein product: CASSRGLAGGSTSTNYEQYF. This sequence joins TRBV7-9 and TRBJ2-7; 14 bases line up with TRBD2. Per the germline V gene, CDR1 is SEHNR and CDR2 is FQNEAQ (reference sequence). V lost 5 bases, J lost 3 bases, and 18 bases stayed unmatched. CDR3 size: 20 residues.

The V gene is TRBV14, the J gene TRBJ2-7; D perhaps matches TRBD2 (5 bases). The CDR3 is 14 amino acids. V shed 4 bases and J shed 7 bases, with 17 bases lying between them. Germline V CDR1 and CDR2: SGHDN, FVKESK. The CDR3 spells CASSRRSPGVEQYF. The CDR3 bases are TGTGCCAGCAGCCGCCGCTCGCCCGGGGTGGAGCAGTACTTC.

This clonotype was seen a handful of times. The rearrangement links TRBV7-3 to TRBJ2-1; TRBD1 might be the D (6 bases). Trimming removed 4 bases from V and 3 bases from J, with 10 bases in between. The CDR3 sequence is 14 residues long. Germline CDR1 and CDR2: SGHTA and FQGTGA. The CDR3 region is CASSSRGDYNEQFF. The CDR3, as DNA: TGTGCCAGCAGCTCCAGGGGCGACTACAATGAGCAGTTCTTC.

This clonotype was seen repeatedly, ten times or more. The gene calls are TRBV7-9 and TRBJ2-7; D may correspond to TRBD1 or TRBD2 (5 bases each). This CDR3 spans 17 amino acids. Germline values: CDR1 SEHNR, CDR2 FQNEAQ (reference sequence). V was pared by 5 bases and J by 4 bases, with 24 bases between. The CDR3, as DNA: TGTGCCAGCAGCGATAGACCGGGACCGAAACGAAGATACGAGCAGTACTTC. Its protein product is CASSDRPGPKRRYEQYF.

CDR3 in amino acids: CASSSVGGAAETQYF. Written as DNA, the CDR3 is TGTGCCAGCAGTAGCGTCGGGGGGGCCGCCGAGACCCAGTACTTC. This chain joins TRBV7-2 and TRBJ2-5; TRBD2 matches at 8 bases. The junction had 11 bases not matched to a gene; V was cut back by 6 bases and J by 5 bases. Germline V gives CDR1 SGHTA, CDR2 FQGNSA. This CDR3 region has 15 residues. Together with reference TRBV7-2 and TRBJ2-5, the CDR3 gives the full variable domain: GAGVSQSPSNKVTEKGKDVELRCDPISGHTALYWYRQSLGQGLEFLIYFQGNSAPDKSGLPSDRFSAERTGGSVSTLTIQRTQQEDSAVYLCASSSVGGAAETQYFGPGTRLLVL.

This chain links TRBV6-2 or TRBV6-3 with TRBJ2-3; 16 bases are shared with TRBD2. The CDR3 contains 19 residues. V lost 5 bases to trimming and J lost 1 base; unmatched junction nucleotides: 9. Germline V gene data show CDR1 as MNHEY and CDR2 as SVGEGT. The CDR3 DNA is TGTGCCAGCAGTACCGGGACTAGCGGGAGGGCCTATGGCACAGATACGCAGTATTTT. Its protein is CASSTGTSGRAYGTDTQYF.

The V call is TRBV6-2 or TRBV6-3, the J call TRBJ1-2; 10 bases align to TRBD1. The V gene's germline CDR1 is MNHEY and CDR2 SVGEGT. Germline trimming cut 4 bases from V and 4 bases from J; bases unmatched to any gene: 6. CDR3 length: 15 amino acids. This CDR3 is CASSFPGQGRYGYTF. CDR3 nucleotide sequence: TGTGCCAGCAGTTTCCCGGGACAGGGGCGCTATGGCTACACCTTC.

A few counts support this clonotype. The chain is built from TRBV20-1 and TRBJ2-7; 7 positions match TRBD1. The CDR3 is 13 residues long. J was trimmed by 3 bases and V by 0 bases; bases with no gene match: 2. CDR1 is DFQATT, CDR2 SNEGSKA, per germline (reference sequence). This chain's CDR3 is CSARDDRDYEQYF. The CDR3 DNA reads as TGCAGTGCTAGAGATGACAGGGACTACGAGCAGTACTTC.

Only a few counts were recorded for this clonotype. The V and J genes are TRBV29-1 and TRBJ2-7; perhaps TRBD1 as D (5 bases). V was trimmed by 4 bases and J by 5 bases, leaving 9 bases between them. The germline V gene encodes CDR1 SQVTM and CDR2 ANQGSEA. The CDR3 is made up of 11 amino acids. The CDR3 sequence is CSVARDDEQYF. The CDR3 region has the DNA TGCAGCGTTGCCAGGGATGACGAGCAGTACTTC.

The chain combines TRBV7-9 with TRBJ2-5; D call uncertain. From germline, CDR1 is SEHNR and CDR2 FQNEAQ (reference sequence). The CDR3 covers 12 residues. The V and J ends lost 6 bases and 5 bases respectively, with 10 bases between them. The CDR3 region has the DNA TGTGCCAGCAGGACTGCCTTGGAGACCCAGTACTTC. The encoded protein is CASRTALETQYF. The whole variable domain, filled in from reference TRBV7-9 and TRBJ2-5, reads DTGVSQNPRHKITKRGQNVTFRCDPISEHNRLYWYRQTLGQGPEFLTYFQNEAQLEKSRLLSDRFSAERPKGSFSTLEIQRTEQGDSAMYLCASRTALETQYFGPGTRLLVL.

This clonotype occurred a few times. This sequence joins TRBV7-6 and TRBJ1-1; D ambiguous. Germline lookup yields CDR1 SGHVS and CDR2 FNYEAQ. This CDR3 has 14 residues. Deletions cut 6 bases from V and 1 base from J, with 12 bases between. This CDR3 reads CASRAGQSNTEAFF. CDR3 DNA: TGTGCCAGCAGGGCCGGTCAGTCGAACACTGAAGCTTTCTTT.

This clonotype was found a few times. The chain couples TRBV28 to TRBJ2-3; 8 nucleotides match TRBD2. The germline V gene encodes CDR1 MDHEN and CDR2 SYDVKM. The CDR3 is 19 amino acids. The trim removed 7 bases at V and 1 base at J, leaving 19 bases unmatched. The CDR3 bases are TGTGCCAGCAACGTCGGAGGTTGGGGCCAAGCGGGAGGCACAGATACGCAGTATTTT. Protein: CASNVGGWGQAGGTDTQYF.

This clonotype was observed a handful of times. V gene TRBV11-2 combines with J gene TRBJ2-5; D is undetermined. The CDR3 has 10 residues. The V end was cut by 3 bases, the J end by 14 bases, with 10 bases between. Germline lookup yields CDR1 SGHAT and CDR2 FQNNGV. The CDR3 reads CASSLEQGYF. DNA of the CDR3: TGTGCCAGCAGCTTGGAACAAGGATACTTC.

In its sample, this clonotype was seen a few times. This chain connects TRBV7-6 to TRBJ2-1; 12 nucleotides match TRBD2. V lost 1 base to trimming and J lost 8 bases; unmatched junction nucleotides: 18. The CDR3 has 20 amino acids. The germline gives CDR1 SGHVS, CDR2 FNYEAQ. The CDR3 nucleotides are TGTGCCAGCAGCTTAGGTTCGGGGGGCGAAGCTAGCGGGAGGGCTGATGAGCAGTTCTTC. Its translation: CASSLGSGGEASGRADEQFF. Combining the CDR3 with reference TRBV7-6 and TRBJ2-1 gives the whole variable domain GAGVSQSPRYKVTKRGQDVALRCDPISGHVSLYWYRQALGQGPEFLTYFNYEAQQDKSGLPNDRFSAERPEGSISTLTIQRTEQRDSAMYRCASSLGSGGEASGRADEQFFGPGTRLTVL.

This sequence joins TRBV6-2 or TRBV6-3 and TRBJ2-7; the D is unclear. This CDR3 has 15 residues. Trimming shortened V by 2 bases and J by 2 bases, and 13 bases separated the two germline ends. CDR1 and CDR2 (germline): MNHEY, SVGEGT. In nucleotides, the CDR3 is TGTGCCAGCAGTTACAAAGCCGACCCCACCTACGAGCAGTACTTC. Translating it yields CASSYKADPTYEQYF.

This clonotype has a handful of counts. The CDR3 bases are TGTGCCAGCAGCTTCGGGACAGGAGATAGCAATCAGCCCCAGCATTTT. Its protein is CASSFGTGDSNQPQHF. The gene calls are TRBV7-6 and TRBJ1-5, with TRBD1 matching 8 bases. J lost 0 bases, V lost 3 bases, and 4 bases had no gene match. The CDR3 extends over 16 amino acids. Germline V gives CDR1 SGHVS, CDR2 FNYEAQ. The complete variable domain, with remaining parts taken from reference TRBV7-6 and TRBJ1-5, reads GAGVSQSPRYKVTKRGQDVALRCDPISGHVSLYWYRQALGQGPEFLTYFNYEAQQDKSGLPNDRFSAERPEGSISTLTIQRTEQRDSAMYRCASSFGTGDSNQPQHFGDGTRLSIL.

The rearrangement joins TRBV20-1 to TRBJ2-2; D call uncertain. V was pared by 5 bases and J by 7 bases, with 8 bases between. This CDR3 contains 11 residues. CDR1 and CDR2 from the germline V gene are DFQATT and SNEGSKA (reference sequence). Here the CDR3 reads CSAPYGGELFF. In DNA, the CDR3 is TGCAGTGCTCCGTACGGCGGGGAGCTGTTTTTT.

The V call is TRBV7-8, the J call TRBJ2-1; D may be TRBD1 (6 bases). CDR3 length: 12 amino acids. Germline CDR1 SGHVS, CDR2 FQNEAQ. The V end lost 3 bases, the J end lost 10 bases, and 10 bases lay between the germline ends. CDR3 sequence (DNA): TGTGCCAGCAGCTTCTCCGGGACAGAGCAGTTCTTC. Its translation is CASSFSGTEQFF.

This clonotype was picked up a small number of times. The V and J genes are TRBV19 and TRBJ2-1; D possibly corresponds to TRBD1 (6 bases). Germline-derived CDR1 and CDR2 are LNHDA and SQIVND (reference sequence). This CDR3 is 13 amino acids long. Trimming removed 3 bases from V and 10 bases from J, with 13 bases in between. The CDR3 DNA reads TGTGCCAGTAGTATCGACGGGACATTCGAGCAGTTCTTC. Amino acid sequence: CASSIDGTFEQFF. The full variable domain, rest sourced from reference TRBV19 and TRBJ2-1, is DGGITQSPKYLFRKEGQNVTLSCEQNLNHDAMYWYRQDPGQGLRLIYYSQIVNDFQKGDIAEGYSVSREKKESFPLTVTSAQKNPTAFYLCASSIDGTFEQFFGPGTRLTVL.

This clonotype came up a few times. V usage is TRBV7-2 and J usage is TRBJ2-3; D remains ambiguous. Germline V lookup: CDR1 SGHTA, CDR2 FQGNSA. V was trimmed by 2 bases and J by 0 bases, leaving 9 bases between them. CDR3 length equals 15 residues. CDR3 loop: CASSLSRPSTDTQYF. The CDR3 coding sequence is TGTGCCAGCAGCTTATCTCGCCCTAGCACAGATACGCAGTATTTT.

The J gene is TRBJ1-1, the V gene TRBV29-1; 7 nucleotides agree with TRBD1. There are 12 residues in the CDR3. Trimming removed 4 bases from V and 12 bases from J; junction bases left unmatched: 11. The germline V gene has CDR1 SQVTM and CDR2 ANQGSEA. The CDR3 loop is CSVAGGQGSPFF. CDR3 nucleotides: TGCAGCGTTGCAGGGGGGCAGGGGTCGCCTTTCTTT.

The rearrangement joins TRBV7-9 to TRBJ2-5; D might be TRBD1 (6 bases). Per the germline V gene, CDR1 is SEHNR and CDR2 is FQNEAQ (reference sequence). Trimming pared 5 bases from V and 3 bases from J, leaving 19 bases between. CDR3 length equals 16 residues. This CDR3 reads CASSPPAGATEETQYF. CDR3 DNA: TGTGCCAGCAGCCCCCCGGCAGGGGCCACTGAAGAGACCCAGTACTTC.

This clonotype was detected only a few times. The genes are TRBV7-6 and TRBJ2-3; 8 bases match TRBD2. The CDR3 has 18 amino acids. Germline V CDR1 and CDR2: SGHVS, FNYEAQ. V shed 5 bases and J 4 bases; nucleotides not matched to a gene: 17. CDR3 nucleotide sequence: TGTGCCAGCAGCCCCCTCTTTCGGGAGGGCCCAAGTGCAGATACGCAGTATTTT. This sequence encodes CASSPLFREGPSADTQYF.

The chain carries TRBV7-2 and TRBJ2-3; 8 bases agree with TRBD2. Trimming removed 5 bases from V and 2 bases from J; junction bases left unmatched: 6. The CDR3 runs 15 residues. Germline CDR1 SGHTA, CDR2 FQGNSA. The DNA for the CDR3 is TGTGCCAGCAGCCGAACGGGGGGGACCACAGATACGCAGTATTTT. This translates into CASSRTGGTTDTQYF.

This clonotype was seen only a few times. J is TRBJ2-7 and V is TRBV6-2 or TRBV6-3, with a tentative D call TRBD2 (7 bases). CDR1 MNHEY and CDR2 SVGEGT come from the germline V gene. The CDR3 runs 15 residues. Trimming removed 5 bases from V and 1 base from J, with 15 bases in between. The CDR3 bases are TGTGCCAGCAGTCCCCAGGGAGGGGGTTCCTACGAGCAGTACTTC. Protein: CASSPQGGGSYEQYF.

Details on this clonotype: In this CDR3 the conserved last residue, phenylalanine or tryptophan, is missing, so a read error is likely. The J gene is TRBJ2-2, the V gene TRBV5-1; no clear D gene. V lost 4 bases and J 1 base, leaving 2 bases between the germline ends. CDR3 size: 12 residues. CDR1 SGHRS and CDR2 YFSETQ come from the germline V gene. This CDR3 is CASSMNTGELFL. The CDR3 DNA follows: TGCGCCAGCAGCATGAACACCGGGGAGCTGTTTTTA.

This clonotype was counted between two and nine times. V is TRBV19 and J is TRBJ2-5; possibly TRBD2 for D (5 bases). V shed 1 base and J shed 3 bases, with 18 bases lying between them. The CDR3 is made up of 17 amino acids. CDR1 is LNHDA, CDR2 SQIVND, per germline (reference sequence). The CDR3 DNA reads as TGTGCCAGTAGTATAGTGTCAGCGGACCCGTGGAAAGAGACCCAGTACTTC. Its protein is CASSIVSADPWKETQYF. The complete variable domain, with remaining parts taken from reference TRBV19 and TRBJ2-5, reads DGGITQSPKYLFRKEGQNVTLSCEQNLNHDAMYWYRQDPGQGLRLIYYSQIVNDFQKGDIAEGYSVSREKKESFPLTVTSAQKNPTAFYLCASSIVSADPWKETQYFGPGTRLLVL.

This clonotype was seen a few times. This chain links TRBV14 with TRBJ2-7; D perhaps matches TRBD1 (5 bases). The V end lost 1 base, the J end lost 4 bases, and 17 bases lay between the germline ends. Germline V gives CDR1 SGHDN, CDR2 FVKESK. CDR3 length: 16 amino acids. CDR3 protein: CASSQGLRVLEYEQYF. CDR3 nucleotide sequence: TGTGCCAGCAGCCAAGGTCTCAGGGTGTTGGAGTACGAGCAGTACTTC. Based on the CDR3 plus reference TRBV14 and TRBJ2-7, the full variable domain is EAGVTQFPSHSVIEKGQTVTLRCDPISGHDNLYWYRRVMGKEIKFLLHFVKESKQDESGMPNNRFLAERTGGTYSTLKVQPAELEDSGVYFCASSQGLRVLEYEQYFGPGTRLTVT.

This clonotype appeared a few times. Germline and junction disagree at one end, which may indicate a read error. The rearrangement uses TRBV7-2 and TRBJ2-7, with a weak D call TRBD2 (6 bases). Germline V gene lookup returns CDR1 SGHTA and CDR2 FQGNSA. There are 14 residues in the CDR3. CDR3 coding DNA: TGTGCCAGCAGCTTAGGCGGGGAGGCCTGGGCGGTAGACTTC. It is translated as CASSLGGEAWAVDF.